The 27 T cell receptor beta chains in this list originate from one sample, sequenced in a study of CD8+ T cells in alopecia areata. Sequencing relied on a cDNA template that was reverse transcribed from extracted RNA. The assay was immunoSEQ multiplex PCR, and TCRdb's table has in-frame clones only and misses some. The repertoire includes about 150,000 clones, roughly 50% of them detected once, and about 6.4% sits in the top ten. Specimen: CD4+ T cells sorted from blood. Receptors were obtained from a human donor with alopecia areata.

The chain combines TRBV29-1 with TRBJ1-1; a possible D gene is TRBD1 (5 bases). Germline-derived CDR1 and CDR2 are SQVTM and ANQGSEA. The V end was cut by 2 bases, the J end by 4 bases, with 14 bases between. The CDR3 is 14 residues long. CDR3 sequence reads: CSVEMFLGGTEAFF. The CDR3 coding sequence is TGCAGCGTTGAAATGTTTCTGGGGGGCACTGAAGCTTTCTTT.

The table lists this clone with a few counts. The V and J genes are TRBV5-1 and TRBJ2-5; D ambiguous. This CDR3 contains 15 residues. The germline CDR1 and CDR2 sequences are SGHRS and YFSETQ. Trimming left V 0 bases short and J 2 bases short, with 11 bases between. The CDR3 region is CASSLVGQSQETQYF. As DNA, the CDR3 is TGCGCCAGCAGCTTGGTGGGCCAGTCACAAGAGACCCAGTACTTC.

This CDR3 is CASSGTGGARNEQFF. The CDR3 DNA follows: TGCGCCAGCAGCGGAACAGGGGGGGCTCGGAATGAGCAGTTCTTC. The rearrangement links TRBV5-1 to TRBJ2-1; D perhaps matches TRBD1 (8 bases). CDR3 length: 15 amino acids. The germline CDR1 and CDR2 sequences are SGHRS and YFSETQ. V lost 4 bases and J lost 7, with 18 bases in between.

This clone was recorded a few times. V is TRBV29-1 and J is TRBJ1-5; D is unclear. This CDR3 spans 12 amino acids. Germline V CDR1 and CDR2: SQVTM, ANQGSEA. V was cut by 4 bases and J by 3 bases, with 7 bases left in between. As DNA, the CDR3 is TGCAGCGTTGGCGGTCTCAATCAGCCCCAGCATTTT. It codes for CSVGGLNQPQHF.

The V call is TRBV28, the J call TRBJ1-5; 7 bases align to TRBD1. This CDR3 region has 14 residues. J was trimmed by 7 bases and V by 5 bases; bases with no gene match: 8. Germline lookup yields CDR1 MDHEN and CDR2 SYDVKM. In DNA, the CDR3 is TGTGCCAGCAGTGTTACAGGGGTAAGGCAGCCCCAGCATTTT. It yields the protein CASSVTGVRQPQHF. Based on the CDR3 plus reference TRBV28 and TRBJ1-5, the full variable domain is DVKVTQSSRYLVKRTGEKVFLECVQDMDHENMFWYRQDPGLGLRLIYFSYDVKMKEKGDIPEGYSVSREKKERFSLILESASTNQTSMYLCASSVTGVRQPQHFGDGTRLSIL.

This clone was found a few times. The chain links TRBV7-2 to TRBJ2-7; D ambiguous. Germline V lookup: CDR1 SGHTA, CDR2 FQGNSA. V dropped 5 bases and J dropped 3 bases, with 5 bases sitting between them. This CDR3 comprises 11 residues. The CDR3 nucleotides read TGTGCCAGCAGCGCTTACTACGAGCAGTACTTC. As protein: CASSAYYEQYF.

The rearrangement joins TRBV25-1 to TRBJ2-7; 7 nucleotides match TRBD2. The CDR3 runs to 14 residues. The germline CDR1 and CDR2 sequences are MGHDK and SYGVNS. The V gene end was trimmed by 9 bases and the J gene end by 2 bases; junction bases not matched to a gene: 10. The CDR3 DNA reads as TGTGCCAGTCCTACCGGGACTACAGCCTACGAGCAGTACTTC. This gives the protein CASPTGTTAYEQYF.

V usage is TRBV4-1 and J usage is TRBJ2-5; 12 bases are a match to TRBD2. Germline CDR1 and CDR2: MGHRA and YSYEKL. The length of the CDR3 is 16 residues. The trim removed 4 bases at V and 5 bases at J, leaving 8 bases unmatched. In nucleotides, the CDR3 is TGCGCCAGCAGCCTACCTAGCGGGAGGGCCACGGAGACCCAGTACTTC. It encodes CASSLPSGRATETQYF.

This clone came up a few times. The chain uses TRBV29-1 and TRBJ2-5, with 13 bases matching TRBD2. This CDR3 comprises 14 residues. CDR1 is SQVTM, CDR2 ANQGSEA, per germline. V dropped 4 bases and J dropped 3; count of bases not matched to a gene: 2. The CDR3 region has the DNA TGCAGCGTTGCGGGACTAGCGGGAAAAGAGACCCAGTACTTC. Translated, it gives CSVAGLAGKETQYF.

The V call is TRBV11-2, the J call TRBJ2-3, with a weak D call TRBD2 (5 bases). This CDR3 has 13 residues. Germline CDR1 reads SGHAT; CDR2 reads FQNNGV. The V end lost 1 base, the J end lost 7 bases, and 9 bases lay between the germline ends. CDR3 sequence: CASSLGRVNTQYF. The CDR3 DNA is TGTGCCAGCAGCTTAGGGCGGGTAAATACGCAGTATTTT.

There are a few counts of this clone. V is TRBV10-3 and J is TRBJ2-1; D remains unclear. V was shortened by 1 base and J by 6 bases, with 4 bases between the two germline ends. CDR1 and CDR2 from the germline V gene are ENHRY and SYGVKD. The CDR3 covers 12 residues. The CDR3 nucleotides are TGTGCCATCAGTGAGTGGTTCAATGAGCAGTTCTTC. Residues: CAISEWFNEQFF.

This clone was picked up a small number of times. The chain carries TRBV18 and TRBJ1-2; D is perhaps TRBD1 (6 bases). V lost 3 bases, J lost 1 base, and 12 bases lay in between. Per germline, CDR1 KGHSH and CDR2 LQKENI. This CDR3 has 15 amino acids. The CDR3 DNA reads TGTGCCAGCTCACCTCTAGACAGGAGTAACTATGGCTACACCTTC. This sequence encodes CASSPLDRSNYGYTF.

The chain has TRBV6-1 and TRBJ1-2; D is undetermined. The ends were cut back, 0 bases at V and 8 bases at J, with 7 bases in the middle. Per germline, CDR1 MNHNS and CDR2 SASEGT. The CDR3 loop spans 12 amino acids. In nucleotides, the CDR3 is TGTGCCAGCAGTGAAGCGTATAGCGGCTACACCTTC. As protein: CASSEAYSGYTF.

The chain couples TRBV27 to TRBJ2-7; 10 nucleotides line up with TRBD2. The ends lost 6 bases at V and 3 bases at J; junction bases unmatched: 17. Germline CDR1 is MNHEY and CDR2 is SMNVEV (reference sequence). This CDR3 contains 18 residues. CDR3 DNA: TGTGCCAGCAGACAACTACGACTAGCGGGTGACATACTCTACGAGCAGTACTTC. Encoded protein: CASRQLRLAGDILYEQYF.

This clone was counted only a few times. J is TRBJ1-5 and V is TRBV29-1; no firm D call. Trimming left V 7 bases short and J 0 bases short, with 16 bases between. Germline V CDR1 and CDR2: SQVTM, ANQGSEA. The CDR3 has 15 residues. In nucleotides, the CDR3 is TGCAGCGGGCCCCCTCCGGGGTTTAGCAATCAGCCCCAGCATTTT. As protein: CSGPPPGFSNQPQHF.

The chain is built from TRBV28 and TRBJ2-5; D uncertain. Germline V gives CDR1 MDHEN, CDR2 SYDVKM. CDR3 length equals 12 residues. Trimming cost V 10 bases and J 5 bases, with 14 bases left between them. DNA for the CDR3: TGTGCCACCTTTGGGCCTGGGGAGACCCAGTACTTC. Translated: CATFGPGETQYF.

This clone was detected once. The V call is TRBV7-9, the J call TRBJ2-2; weak D call: TRBD2 (5 bases). The V and J ends lost 0 bases and 3 bases respectively, with 11 bases between them. The CDR3 consists of 16 residues. CDR1 and CDR2 from the germline V gene are SEHNR and FQNEAQ (reference sequence). CDR3 DNA: TGTGCCAGCAGCTTAGCGAGGCCCGGGGACACCGGGGAGCTGTTTTTT. Residues: CASSLARPGDTGELFF.

This clone was seen a few times. V usage is TRBV7-9 and J usage is TRBJ2-7; 9 bases are a match to TRBD1. The germline V gene encodes CDR1 SEHNR and CDR2 FQNEAQ (reference sequence). The CDR3 spans 16 residues. Germline trimming cut 5 bases from V and 5 bases from J; bases unmatched to any gene: 13. The CDR3 reads CASSPLRDRVLHEQYF. CDR3 in DNA: TGTGCCAGCAGCCCCCTCCGGGACAGGGTCCTCCACGAGCAGTACTTC.

The chain has TRBV7-3 and TRBJ1-1, with D hard to call. The CDR3 contains 16 residues. CDR1 is SGHTA and CDR2 is FQGTGA in the germline V gene. Trimming removed 5 bases at V and 1 base at J, with 17 bases between. The CDR3, as DNA: TGTGCCAGCAGCCCGCGCGGCGGGAAAGGGAACACTGAAGCTTTCTTT. Translated: CASSPRGGKGNTEAFF.

The J gene is TRBJ2-7, the V gene TRBV27; D is ambiguous. The CDR3 is made up of 13 amino acids. CDR1 MNHEY and CDR2 SMNVEV come from the germline V gene (reference sequence). Trimming left V 5 bases short and J 6 bases short, with 14 bases between. CDR3 amino acids: CASSGKLVSEQYF. DNA for the CDR3: TGTGCCAGCAGTGGAAAGCTCGTCTCCGAGCAGTACTTC.

The genes are TRBV29-1 and TRBJ2-3; no firm D call. CDR1 SQVTM and CDR2 ANQGSEA come from the germline V gene. Trimming removed 5 bases at V and 2 bases at J, with 11 bases between. This CDR3 contains 13 residues. The CDR3 protein is CSVRPGYTDTQYF. The CDR3 bases are TGCAGCGTTCGTCCGGGTTACACAGATACGCAGTATTTT.

J is TRBJ2-7 and V is TRBV29-1; D call uncertain. Germline CDR1 SQVTM, CDR2 ANQGSEA. Trimming shortened V by 5 bases and J by 1 base, and 12 bases separated the two germline ends. The CDR3 totals 13 residues. The CDR3 protein is CSVHRSGSYEQYF. CDR3 coding DNA: TGCAGCGTTCACCGTAGTGGGTCCTACGAGCAGTACTTC.

This chain uses TRBV28 with TRBJ2-3; 7 bases match TRBD2. The CDR3 runs 14 residues. Germline lookup yields CDR1 MDHEN and CDR2 SYDVKM. The V segment lost 3 bases and the J segment 3 bases; nucleotides outside the gene matches: 3. The CDR3 DNA follows: TGTGCCAGCAGTTTGGGGGGGAGGACAGATACGCAGTATTTT. Amino acids: CASSLGGRTDTQYF. The full variable domain, completed using reference TRBV28 and TRBJ2-3, is DVKVTQSSRYLVKRTGEKVFLECVQDMDHENMFWYRQDPGLGLRLIYFSYDVKMKEKGDIPEGYSVSREKKERFSLILESASTNQTSMYLCASSLGGRTDTQYFGPGTRLTVL.

The CDR3 coding sequence is TGTGCCAGCAGCCACGATGTGGGGGAGCTGTTTTTT. Its protein product is CASSHDVGELFF. The rearrangement links TRBV11-2 to TRBJ2-2; D is unresolved. Between the trimmed V and J ends, which lost 5 bases and 8 bases, there was a span of 9 bases. This CDR3 is 12 amino acids long. The germline CDR1 and CDR2 sequences are SGHAT and FQNNGV.

The chain recombines TRBV18 with TRBJ2-7, with 8 bases aligning to TRBD1. This CDR3 is built from 16 residues. Germline CDR1 KGHSH, CDR2 LQKENI. The V gene end was trimmed by 0 bases and the J gene end by 2 bases; junction bases not matched to a gene: 6. The CDR3, as DNA: TGTGCCAGCTCACCACCAGCCAGGGGGCTTGCCTACGAGCAGTACTTC. Translating gives CASSPPARGLAYEQYF.

This clone was counted a few times. This chain's CDR3 is CASSQDRGVYEQYF. The CDR3 coding sequence is TGCGCCAGCAGCCAAGACAGGGGGGTATACGAGCAGTACTTC. The chain has TRBV4-1 and TRBJ2-7; the D gene is possibly TRBD1 (7 bases). V was cut by 0 bases and J by 4 bases, with 10 bases left in between. The CDR3 totals 14 residues. Germline V gives CDR1 MGHRA, CDR2 YSYEKL.

CDR3 nucleotide sequence: TGTGCCAGCAGCTTGGCCCGCGACCGCACAGATACGCAGTATTTT. As protein: CASSLARDRTDTQYF. The chain carries TRBV5-4 and TRBJ2-3; no reliable D call. CDR1 is SGHNT, CDR2 YYREEE, per germline (reference sequence). V lost 0 bases and J 1 base, leaving 9 bases between the germline ends. The CDR3 has 15 residues.